Sequencing of this TCR beta chain was carried out in a study of blood T cell repertoires in COVID-19 (dated by TCRdb to 2019 to 2021). Context from the whole study: The collaborator samples originated in the United States, Italy and Spain and spanned the acute and convalescent phases of COVID-19. A freely available public database, intended as a resource for researchers studying the immune response to SARS-CoV-2, is where the repertoires were released. Sample metadata almost always included a de-identified subject ID, COVID-19 status, age in years and sex. The dataset comprised deeply sampled blood TCRbeta repertoires from subjects exposed to, actively infected with, or recovered from COVID-19. Samples were obtained from the ongoing ImmuneRACE study (first 160 participants) and from about 1,300 subjects provided by 6 global collaborators. The material from the prospective study consisted of cDNA or gDNA derived from T cells, B-cell-depleted T cells, or PBMCs. Where available, HLA class I and class II types were taken from metadata supplied by the sample provider and were not determined by assay-based typing. Study-level results and caveats: How much clinical and demographic metadata was included differed by source and by participant, and the metadata was provided uncurated.

TCRbeta CDR3 regions were amplified from genomic DNA by means of the immunoSEQ Assay, a bias-controlled multiplex PCR. On the authors' methods: The number of nucleated cells in each sample was estimated from the amplification of reference gene primers within the assay. Sequence reads were collapsed and filtered to measure the absolute abundance of every unique TCRbeta CDR3 rearrangement. For each sample, productive Simpson clonality was calculated by taking the square root of Simpson's diversity index across productive rearrangements. TCRdb took over this immuneACCESS table, retaining in-frame rearrangements with V and J assigned. Such tables are incomplete; in checked studies, under half of the missing clones stem from an unresolved V gene, and the remainder is unexplained. Clone size and V and J calls were adopted from that table, with D and trimming inferred from the DNA. Present in this sample are 150,000 to 160,000 clones, roughly nine tenths of which were seen just once. In total, the top ten clones hold roughly 15% of the sample.

Turning to this clone: Its antigen has not been determined. The sample holds no much larger clone one base away, and base qualities are not on file.

The collaborating institutions used their own protocols to collect whole blood in K2EDTA tubes. For TCRbeta analysis, collaborators shipped samples as frozen whole blood, isolated PBMCs, or DNA extracted from either of those sample types. The CDR3 goes from the cysteine to the phenylalanine over 15 residues. Only the CDR3 DNA is retained, 45 bases long and in frame from the first base. According to the germline V gene (reference sequence), CDR1 reads LNHDA and CDR2 reads SQIVND. Trimming removed 3 bases from V and 9 bases from J, leaving 15 bases between the germline ends. This sequence was found in a woman aged 40 to 50 with acute or convalescent COVID-19. The sequence is built from TRBV19 and TRBJ1-6; TRBD1 is perhaps the D gene, given 6 matching bases. The sequenced material came from peripheral blood. This receptor has the CDR3 CASSIGGAGGSPLHF. The nucleotide sequence reads as follows: TGTGCCAGTAGTATCGGGGGGGCTGGCGGTTCACCCCTCCACTTT.